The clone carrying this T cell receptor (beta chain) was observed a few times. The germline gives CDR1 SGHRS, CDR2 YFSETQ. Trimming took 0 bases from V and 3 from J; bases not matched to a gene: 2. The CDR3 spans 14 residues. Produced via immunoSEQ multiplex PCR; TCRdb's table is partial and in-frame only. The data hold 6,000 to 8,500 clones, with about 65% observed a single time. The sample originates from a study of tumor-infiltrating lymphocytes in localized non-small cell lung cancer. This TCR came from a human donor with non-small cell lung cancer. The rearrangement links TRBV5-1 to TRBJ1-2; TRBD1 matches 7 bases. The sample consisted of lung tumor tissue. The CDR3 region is CASSLGDSYYGYTF. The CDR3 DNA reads TGCGCCAGCAGCTTGGGGGACAGCTACTATGGCTACACCTTC.